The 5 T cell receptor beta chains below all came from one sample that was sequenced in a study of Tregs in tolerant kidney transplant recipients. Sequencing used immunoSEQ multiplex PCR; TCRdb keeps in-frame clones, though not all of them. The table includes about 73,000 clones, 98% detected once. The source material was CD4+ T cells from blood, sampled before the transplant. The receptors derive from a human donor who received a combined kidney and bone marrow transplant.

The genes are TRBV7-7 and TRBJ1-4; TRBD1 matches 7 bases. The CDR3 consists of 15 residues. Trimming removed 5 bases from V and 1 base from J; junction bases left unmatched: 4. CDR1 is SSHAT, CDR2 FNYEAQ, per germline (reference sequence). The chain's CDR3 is CASSPRQGTNEKLFF. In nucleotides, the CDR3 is TGTGCCAGCAGCCCTAGACAGGGAACTAATGAAAAACTGTTTTTT.

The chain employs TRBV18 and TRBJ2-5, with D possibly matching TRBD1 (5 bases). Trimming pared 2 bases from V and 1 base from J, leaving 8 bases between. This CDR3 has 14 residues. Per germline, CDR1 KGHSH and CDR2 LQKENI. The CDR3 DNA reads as TGTGCCAGCTCACCAGGCAGGGCCCAAGAGACCCAGTACTTC. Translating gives CASSPGRAQETQYF.

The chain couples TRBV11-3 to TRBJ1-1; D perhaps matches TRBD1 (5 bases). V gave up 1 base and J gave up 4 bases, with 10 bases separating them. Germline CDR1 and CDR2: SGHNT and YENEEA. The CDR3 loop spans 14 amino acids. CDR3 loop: CASSLGLQVTEAFF. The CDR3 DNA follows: TGTGCCAGCAGCTTAGGATTACAGGTCACTGAAGCTTTCTTT.

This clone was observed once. The CDR3 loop is CASSQDRGGGYTF. CDR3 DNA: TGCGCCAGCAGCCAAGACAGAGGGGGAGGCTACACCTTC. J is TRBJ1-2 and V is TRBV4-3; a possible D gene is TRBD1 (6 bases). The germline V gene encodes CDR1 LGHNA and CDR2 YSLEER. Trimming cost V 0 bases and J 8 bases, with 10 bases left between them. This CDR3 is 13 amino acids long.

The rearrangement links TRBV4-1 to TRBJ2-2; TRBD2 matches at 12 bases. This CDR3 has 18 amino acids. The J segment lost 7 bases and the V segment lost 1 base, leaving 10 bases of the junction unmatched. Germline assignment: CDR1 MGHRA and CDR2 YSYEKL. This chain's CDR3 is CASSQVLRLAGVGGELFF. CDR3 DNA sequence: TGCGCCAGCAGCCAAGTTCTCCGACTAGCGGGAGTAGGCGGGGAGCTGTTTTTT.